This TCR beta chain was identified in a study of chronic HIV infection and antiretroviral therapy. This CDR3 has 14 amino acids. V dropped 0 bases and J dropped 1 base, with 7 bases sitting between them. Germline loops: CDR1 SGHKS, CDR2 YYEKEE (reference sequence). TCRdb itself ran the 5' RACE reads through MiXCR, one entry per CDR3 protein. Among about 38,000 distinct CDR3 sequences, 7% to 10% were seen once, and the ten largest hold around 3%. The sample taken for sequencing was peripheral blood. The V gene is TRBV5-5, the J gene TRBJ1-2; D remains ambiguous. The TCR comes from an adult who had HIV and had not received antiretroviral therapy, or was an uninfected healthy control (not recorded which). The CDR3 region is CASSLAGLNYGYTF. The CDR3 nucleotides are TGTGCCAGCAGCTTGGCCGGACTTAACTATGGCTACACCTTC.